This TCR beta chain was identified during a study of Graves' ophthalmopathy and Graves' hyperthyroidism. Overall study findings and caveats: Ophthalmopathy progression predictions by the model showed 72.22% specificity and approximately 71% sensitivity. A 13-signature model separated ophthalmopathy from stable hyperthyroidism, reaching around 90% sensitivity and 75% to 83% specificity cross-validated. Most clonotypes expanded in thyroid above 0.001 frequency were present in blood too.

Deletions cut 4 bases from V and 0 bases from J, with 10 bases between. The CDR3 spans 15 residues. CDR1 is SNHLY and CDR2 is FYNNEI in the germline V gene. As regards this clonotype: What it recognizes is unknown. A read error may be the cause here, since a much bigger clone is one base away.

The study amplified TCR beta CDR3 regions using RNA transcripts. In the first round, RT-PCR was carried out with HTBI primers, and a multiplex PCR formed the second round. TCRdb called the multiplex PCR reads again in MiXCR, with one record for every CDR3 protein. The sample includes 600,000 to 950,000 distinct CDR3 sequences, 40% of them seen just once. This clonotype was sampled from an adult man with Graves' ophthalmopathy. The sequenced sample was peripheral blood. The chain carries TRBV2 and TRBJ1-3; D ambiguous. The CDR3 loop is CASSADAYSGNTIYF. In nucleotides, the CDR3 is TGTGCCAGCAGTGCTGACGCATACTCTGGAAACACCATATATTTT. The full variable domain, in which reference TRBV2 and TRBJ1-3 provide the parts outside the CDR3, is EPEVTQTPSHQVTQMGQEVILRCVPISNHLYFYWYRQILGQKVEFLVSFYNNEISEKSEIFDDQFSVERPDGSNFTLKIRSTKLEDSAMYFCASSADAYSGNTIYFGEGSWLTVV.